These 15 T cell receptor beta chains came from one sample sequenced in a study of T cells in Graves' hyperthyroidism and ophthalmopathy. Researchers took RNA transcripts and amplified the TCR beta CDR3 regions from them. Primed by the HTBI set, a first-round RT-PCR was run on the TCR CDR3. TCRdb analysed the multiplex PCR reads with MiXCR anew, one entry per CDR3 protein. The table has under 700,000 distinct CDR3 sequences, just over 45% seen once; the top ten hold 8% to 8.5%. Specimen: peripheral blood or thyroid tissue (not recorded which). The origin of the receptors is a woman between 18 and 30 years old with Graves' hyperthyroidism.

V and J are TRBV7-9 and TRBJ1-6; 8 bases fit TRBD1. Unmatched junction bases numbered 4, after V lost 7 bases and J lost 8 bases. Germline CDR1 and CDR2: SEHNR and FQNEAQ (reference sequence). This CDR3 has 13 amino acids. CDR3 in amino acids: CASTEQGDSPLHF. The DNA of the CDR3 is TGTGCCAGCACGGAACAGGGGGATTCACCCCTCCACTTT.

The V gene is TRBV6-5, the J gene TRBJ2-5; 8 bases match TRBD1. CDR1 and CDR2 from the germline V gene are MNHEY and SVGAGI. The V segment lost 5 bases and the J segment 5 bases; nucleotides outside the gene matches: 4. The CDR3 covers 13 residues. CDR3 protein: CASSHRDRETQYF. CDR3 DNA sequence: TGTGCCAGCAGTCACCGGGACAGGGAGACCCAGTACTTC.

This clonotype came up once. This sequence may be a read error, since a much larger clone differs from it by one base. The rearrangement links TRBV10-2 to TRBJ1-1; possibly TRBD1 for D (5 bases). Per the germline V gene, CDR1 is WSHSY and CDR2 is SAAADI. This CDR3 region has 14 residues. CDR3 DNA sequence: TGCACCAGCAGCTCGGGACGTTTGAACACTGAAGCTTTCTTT. Its translation is CTSSSGRLNTEAFF.

J is TRBJ1-4 and V is TRBV7-2; 9 bases agree with TRBD1. J was trimmed by 8 bases and V by 4 bases; bases with no gene match: 5. Germline CDR1 SGHTA, CDR2 FQGNSA. CDR3 length equals 14 residues. The CDR3 reads CASSSDRGHEKLFF. For the CDR3, the DNA is TGTGCCAGCAGCTCGGACAGGGGTCACGAAAAACTGTTTTTT.

V gene TRBV2 combines with J gene TRBJ1-5; 9 nucleotides match TRBD1. V was clipped by 6 bases and J by 5 bases; unmatched bases: 8. This CDR3 has 15 residues. From germline, CDR1 is SNHLY and CDR2 FYNNEI. The CDR3 DNA follows: TGTGCCAGCAGGGTTGGGACAGGGAGCTATCAGCCCCAGCATTTT. Its translation: CASRVGTGSYQPQHF.

The chain is built from TRBV20-1 and TRBJ1-4; D might be TRBD1 (5 bases). Germline CDR1 DFQATT, CDR2 SNEGSKA (reference sequence). The CDR3 extends over 15 amino acids. The V gene lost 4 bases and the J gene lost 0 bases, with 12 bases spanning the gap. CDR3 protein: CSAIGHKATNEKLFF. CDR3 in DNA: TGCAGTGCTATCGGACACAAAGCAACTAATGAAAAACTGTTTTTT.

Comments on this clonotype: Likely a read error: the CDR3 ends without its conserved phenylalanine or tryptophan. The chain links TRBV15 to TRBJ2-6; D may be TRBD1 (5 bases). Germline CDR1 is LNHNV and CDR2 is YYDKDF (reference sequence). The CDR3 totals 17 residues. The CDR3 loop is CASSPTVLGSGANVLTS. CDR3 nucleotide sequence: TGCGCCAGCAGCCCGACAGTGTTGGGCTCTGGGGCCAACGTCCTGACTTCC.

This clonotype was seen repeatedly, ten times or more. The chain recombines TRBV29-1 with TRBJ1-2; TRBD1 matches at 7 bases. CDR1 and CDR2 (germline): SQVTM, ANQGSEA. The CDR3 totals 11 residues. V lost 6 bases and J lost 4; bases outside the gene matches: 2. CDR3 sequence reads: CSVGQIYGYTF. As DNA, the CDR3 is TGCAGCGTGGGACAGATCTATGGCTACACCTTC.

With regard to this clonotype: A read error is possible here, since a much larger clone lies one base away. The gene calls are TRBV20-1 and TRBJ2-7; 10 nucleotides match TRBD2. CDR1 and CDR2 from the germline V gene are DFQATT and SNEGSKA (reference sequence). CDR3 length: 15 residues. This chain's CDR3 is CSARELAGDSHEQYF. In DNA, the CDR3 is TGCAGTGCTAGAGAGCTAGCGGGGGACTCCCACGAGCAGTACTTC.

A note on this clonotype: Germline is not matched at one junction end, which may reflect a read error. This rearrangement joins TRBV7-8 to TRBJ2-7; D not resolved. The CDR3 spans 14 residues. CDR1 and CDR2 (germline): SGHVS, FQNEAQ. CDR3 amino acids: CASSPLLVSYGQYF. The CDR3 nucleotides read TGCGCCAGCAGCCCGCTTCTAGTTTCCTACGGGCAGTACTTC.

The rearrangement joins TRBV12-1 to TRBJ2-7; no check of the table's D call, TRBD2, against the DNA was made. TRBV12-1 is noted as a pseudogene. The CDR3 covers 15 residues. The CDR3 sequence: CASSFTPGLLYEQYF. For the CDR3, the DNA is TGTGCCAGCAGCTTTACACCGGGACTACTATACGAGCAGTACTTC.

The CDR3 reads CASSLAVYGTQYF. Written as DNA, the CDR3 is TGTGCCAGCAGCTTAGCGGTTTACGGTACCCAGTACTTC. The V gene is TRBV7-9, the J gene TRBJ2-5, with D uncertain. Per germline, CDR1 SEHNR and CDR2 FQNEAQ (reference sequence). Between the trimmed V and J ends, which lost 0 bases and 8 bases, there was a span of 10 bases. The CDR3 contains 13 residues.

This clonotype was detected many times. The chain couples TRBV7-9 to TRBJ1-5, with TRBD1 identical over 7 bases. With V trimmed by 2 bases and J by 1 base, 5 bases remained unmatched. The CDR3 spans 16 residues. Per the germline V gene, CDR1 is SEHNR and CDR2 is FQNEAQ (reference sequence). This CDR3 reads CASSLSGTASNQPQHF. In DNA form, the CDR3 reads TGTGCCAGCAGCTTATCGGGGACAGCGAGCAATCAGCCCCAGCATTTT.

The gene calls are TRBV7-6 and TRBJ2-7; D not certain. The CDR3 sequence is 11 residues long. Germline V gene lookup returns CDR1 SGHVS and CDR2 FNYEAQ. V shed 4 bases and J shed 6 bases, with 7 bases lying between them. As DNA, the CDR3 is TGTGCCAGCAGCTCTGGGTTCGAGCAGTACTTC. Encoded protein: CASSSGFEQYF.

This clonotype has a count of ten or more. The chain combines TRBV7-3 with TRBJ2-2, with TRBD2 identical over 9 bases. Trimming removed 2 bases from V and 6 bases from J; junction bases left unmatched: 4. The germline CDR1 and CDR2 sequences are SGHTA and FQGTGA. CDR3 size: 15 residues. The CDR3 DNA reads as TGTGCCAGCAGCTTACAGCGGGAGGCCTCCGGGGAGCTGTTTTTT. It yields the protein CASSLQREASGELFF.